The 21 T cell receptor beta chains below all came from one sample that was sequenced in a study of blood T cell repertoires in COVID-19. TCRdb keeps only in-frame clones here, not all; method: immunoSEQ multiplex PCR. The data hold approximately 190,000 clones, with approximately 79% observed a single time. The specimen sequenced was PBMCs or T cells enriched from blood (not recorded which). These receptors were collected from a woman in her sixties or seventies with acute COVID-19.

The chain links TRBV5-1 to TRBJ2-2; weak D call: TRBD2 (5 bases). The V gene's germline CDR1 is SGHRS and CDR2 YFSETQ. V was shortened by 1 base and J by 3 bases, with 19 bases between the two germline ends. The CDR3 loop spans 18 amino acids. Written as DNA, the CDR3 is TGCGCCAGCAGCTTGTGGAGTCGGGGTACTGGGGACACCGGGGAGCTGTTTTTT. Amino acid sequence: CASSLWSRGTGDTGELFF. Using reference TRBV5-1 and TRBJ2-2 for the parts outside the CDR3, the full variable domain is KAGVTQTPRYLIKTRGQQVTLSCSPISGHRSVSWYQQTPGQGLQFLFEYFSETQRNKGNFPGRFSGRQFSNSRSEMNVSTLELGDSALYLCASSLWSRGTGDTGELFFGEGSRLTVL.

This clone was seen a few times. The V and J genes are TRBV11-2 and TRBJ2-1; no firm D call. V lost 6 bases to trimming and J lost 5 bases, with 14 bases between them. Germline V gene sequence: CDR1 SGHAT, CDR2 FQNNGV. The CDR3 covers 14 residues. This CDR3 is CASRKIGANNEQFF. CDR3 nucleotides: TGTGCCAGCAGAAAAATTGGAGCTAACAATGAGCAGTTCTTC. The full variable domain, with the rest looked up from reference TRBV11-2 and TRBJ2-1, is EAGVAQSPRYKIIEKRQSVAFWCNPISGHATLYWYQQILGQGPKLLIQFQNNGVVDDSQLPKDRFSAERLKGVDSTLKIQPAKLEDSAVYLCASRKIGANNEQFFGPGTRLTVL.

The V gene is TRBV25-1, the J gene TRBJ1-1; TRBD1 is a possible D gene (6 bases). CDR1 is MGHDK and CDR2 is SYGVNS in the germline V gene. V gave up 3 bases and J gave up 0 bases, with 11 bases separating them. CDR3 length: 15 residues. The CDR3 reads CASSETGGLNTEAFF. The CDR3 DNA is TGTGCCAGCAGTGAGACAGGCGGGCTGAACACTGAAGCTTTCTTT.

This chain uses TRBV6-2 or TRBV6-3 with TRBJ2-7; D gene ambiguous. V gave up 6 bases and J gave up 2 bases, with 14 bases separating them. The CDR3 contains 14 residues. Germline CDR1 and CDR2: MNHEY and SVGEGT. CDR3 nucleotides: TGTGCCAGCAGCTCCGACTCAAACACCTACGAGCAGTACTTC. It translates to CASSSDSNTYEQYF.

J is TRBJ1-6 and V is TRBV28; TRBD1 is a possible D gene (5 bases). CDR1 MDHEN and CDR2 SYDVKM come from the germline V gene. The V end lost 10 bases, the J end lost 5 bases, and 18 bases lay between the germline ends. The CDR3 runs to 15 residues. As DNA, the CDR3 is TGTGCCACACTAGGAGGGGTTCGCGATAATTCACCCCTCCACTTT. Its translation is CATLGGVRDNSPLHF.

The chain combines TRBV3-1 (or the pseudogene TRBV3-2) with TRBJ1-2; D might be TRBD1 (5 bases). The germline gives CDR1 LGHDT, CDR2 YNNKEL (reference sequence). V was cut by 8 bases and J by 7 bases, with 20 bases left in between. The CDR3 totals 14 residues. CDR3 sequence reads: CASGYHLARGGYTF. Here the CDR3 DNA reads TGTGCCAGCGGCTATCACCTTGCAAGGGGTGGCTACACCTTC.

The rearrangement uses TRBV5-1 and TRBJ1-1; D might be TRBD1 (6 bases). The CDR3 runs 14 residues. Deletions cut 8 bases from V and 1 base from J, with 15 bases between. CDR1 is SGHRS and CDR2 is YFSETQ in the germline V gene. Written as DNA, the CDR3 is TGCGCCAGTTCCGAGCAGGGGCCGAACACTGAAGCTTTCTTT. This codes for CASSEQGPNTEAFF.

In regard to this clone: Other DNA sequences in this sample translate to the same CDR3. The CDR3 region has the DNA TGTGCCTGGAGTTCGGGCACAGATACGCAGTATTTT. This translates into CAWSSGTDTQYF. The rearrangement uses TRBV30 and TRBJ2-3, with D unresolved. Trimming shortened V by 2 bases and J by 1 base, and 4 bases separated the two germline ends. CDR3 length: 12 residues. In germline, CDR1 is GTSNPN, CDR2 SVGIG (reference sequence).

This clone was counted a single time. The CDR3 nucleotides are TGTGCCAGCGCTCAGAAGTGGCTGTTTTTT. Protein product: CASAQKWLFF. V usage is TRBV11-2 and J usage is TRBJ2-2; D not certain. V lost 8 bases and J lost 13, with 11 bases in between. The CDR3 spans 10 residues. Looked up from germline, CDR1 is SGHAT and CDR2 is FQNNGV.

The V gene is TRBV6-1, the J gene TRBJ1-5, with 7 positions matching TRBD1. CDR3 length: 14 amino acids. The junction had 3 bases not matched to a gene; V was cut back by 6 bases and J by 1 base. Germline V gives CDR1 MNHNS, CDR2 SASEGT. The CDR3 sequence: CASSRQGSNQPQHF. The DNA for the CDR3 is TGTGCCAGCAGCAGACAGGGAAGCAATCAGCCCCAGCATTTT.

The chain combines TRBV5-1 with TRBJ2-1; 11 bases agree with TRBD2. Germline loops: CDR1 SGHRS, CDR2 YFSETQ. CDR3 length: 15 residues. With V trimmed by 4 bases and J by 2 bases, 2 bases remained unmatched. The CDR3 coding sequence is TGCGCCAGCAGCACTAGCGGGAGAACCTACAATGAGCAGTTCTTC. Translated: CASSTSGRTYNEQFF.

J is TRBJ2-3 and V is TRBV6-2 or TRBV6-3; a possible D gene is TRBD1 (5 bases). Looked up from germline, CDR1 is MNHEY and CDR2 is SVGEGT. Trimming took 4 bases from V and 3 from J, leaving 14 bases between them. This CDR3 region has 15 residues. CDR3 sequence: CASSWQVGATDTQYF. Here the CDR3 DNA reads TGTGCCAGCAGTTGGCAAGTAGGGGCGACAGATACGCAGTATTTT.

The J gene is TRBJ2-1, the V gene TRBV10-1; 12 bases map to TRBD2. V lost 2 bases and J lost 9; bases outside the gene matches: 5. CDR1 is WNHNN, CDR2 SYGVQD, per germline (reference sequence). The CDR3 contains 15 residues. The CDR3 DNA follows: TGCGCCAGCAGTGAGGTACTAGCGGGAGGAGGTGAGCAGTTCTTC. Its translation is CASSEVLAGGGEQFF.

The sample holds many counts of this clone. The chain combines TRBV7-2 with TRBJ2-7; 7 nucleotides agree with TRBD2. After removal of 7 bases from V and 6 bases from J, the junction contained 6 bases not matched to a gene. The germline CDR1 and CDR2 sequences are SGHTA and FQGNSA. This CDR3 is 12 amino acids long. For the CDR3, the DNA is TGTGCCAGCACGAGGGAGGGGTTCGAGCAGTACTTC. Its translation is CASTREGFEQYF.

Regarding this clone: The junction differs from germline at one of its ends, possibly a read error. The CDR3 nucleotides are TGCGCCAGCAGCAAAGACCAGGTAGCGGCCGGGGAGCTGTTTTTT. Amino acid sequence: CASSKDQVAAGELFF. The chain uses TRBV4-3 and TRBJ2-2; D is perhaps TRBD2 (6 bases). The CDR3 covers 15 residues. CDR1 LGHNA and CDR2 YSLEER come from the germline V gene.

The CDR3 is CASSQEALGLYEQYF. The CDR3 DNA follows: TGCGCCAGCAGCCAAGAGGCCCTTGGGCTCTACGAGCAGTACTTC. This chain uses TRBV4-3 with TRBJ2-7; D unclear. CDR3 length: 15 residues. V was trimmed by 0 bases and J by 3 bases, leaving 12 bases between them. The germline CDR1 and CDR2 sequences are LGHNA and YSLEER.

The chain is built from TRBV7-9 and TRBJ2-7, with unresolved D. V dropped 3 bases and J dropped 3 bases, with 3 bases sitting between them. CDR3 length: 11 amino acids. Looked up from germline, CDR1 is SEHNR and CDR2 is FQNEAQ (reference sequence). CDR3 loop: CASSFRYEQYF. In DNA, the CDR3 is TGTGCCAGCAGCTTCCGCTACGAGCAGTACTTC. Combining the CDR3 with reference TRBV7-9 and TRBJ2-7 gives the whole variable domain DTGVSQNPRHKITKRGQNVTFRCDPISEHNRLYWYRQTLGQGPEFLTYFQNEAQLEKSRLLSDRFSAERPKGSFSTLEIQRTEQGDSAMYLCASSFRYEQYFGPGTRLTVT.

The gene calls are TRBV2 and TRBJ2-7; 12 bases map to TRBD2. Germline values: CDR1 SNHLY, CDR2 FYNNEI. Trimming cost V 6 bases and J 12 bases; bases outside gene matches: 15. The CDR3 spans 15 residues. In DNA, the CDR3 is TGTGCCAGCAGATTCGATCTAGCGGGGGGGCCCGAGGCGTACGTC. Protein product: CASRFDLAGGPEAYV.

The gene calls are TRBV5-1 and TRBJ2-3; D call uncertain. CDR3 length: 13 amino acids. V lost 4 bases and J 0 bases, leaving 6 bases between the germline ends. CDR1 SGHRS and CDR2 YFSETQ come from the germline V gene. CDR3 nucleotides: TGCGCCAGCAGCGGAGCTAGCACAGATACGCAGTATTTT. It translates to CASSGASTDTQYF. Filled out from reference TRBV5-1 and TRBJ2-3, the complete variable domain reads KAGVTQTPRYLIKTRGQQVTLSCSPISGHRSVSWYQQTPGQGLQFLFEYFSETQRNKGNFPGRFSGRQFSNSRSEMNVSTLELGDSALYLCASSGASTDTQYFGPGTRLTVL.

This sequence joins TRBV27 and TRBJ2-7; weak D call: TRBD1 (7 bases). The CDR3 runs to 13 residues. The germline V and J ends were trimmed by 10 bases and 12 bases, with 25 bases remaining between them. Germline lookup yields CDR1 MNHEY and CDR2 SMNVEV (reference sequence). The CDR3 coding sequence is TGTGCCACTTCGTCCACATGGGCAGGGGGGCGGTACGTC. Amino acid sequence: CATSSTWAGGRYV.

V usage is TRBV2 and J usage is TRBJ2-6, with 7 bases fitting TRBD2. CDR1 and CDR2 from the germline V gene are SNHLY and FYNNEI. CDR3 length: 17 residues. The J segment lost 0 bases and the V segment lost 1 base, leaving 3 bases of the junction unmatched. The CDR3 region is CASSEGEGHSGANVLTF. The CDR3 DNA reads TGTGCCAGCAGTGAAGGGGAGGGGCACTCTGGGGCCAACGTCCTGACTTTC.